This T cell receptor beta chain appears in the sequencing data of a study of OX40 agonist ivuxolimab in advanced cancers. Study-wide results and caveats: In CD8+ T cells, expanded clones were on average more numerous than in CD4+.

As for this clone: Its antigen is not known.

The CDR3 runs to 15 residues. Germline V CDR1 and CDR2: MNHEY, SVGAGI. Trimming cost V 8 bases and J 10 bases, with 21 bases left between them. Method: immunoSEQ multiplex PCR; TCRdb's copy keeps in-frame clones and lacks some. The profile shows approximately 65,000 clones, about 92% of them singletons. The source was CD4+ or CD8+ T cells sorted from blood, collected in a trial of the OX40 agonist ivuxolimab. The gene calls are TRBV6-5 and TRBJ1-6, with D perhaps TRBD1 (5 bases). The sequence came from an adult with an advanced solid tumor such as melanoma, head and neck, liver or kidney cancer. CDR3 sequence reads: CASGPGRQGGSPLHF. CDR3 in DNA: TGTGCCAGCGGCCCGGGGAGGCAGGGAGGCTCACCCCTCCACTTT.